This T cell receptor (beta chain) was recovered during a study of response to subunit inactivated influenza vaccine. V was pared by 4 bases and J by 0 bases, with 11 bases between. The germline CDR1 and CDR2 sequences are SGHRS and YFSETQ. This CDR3 spans 15 amino acids. TCRdb redid the calling of the RT-PCR reads with MiXCR, one entry per CDR3 protein. The data show roughly 620,000 distinct CDR3 sequences, with around 11% seen just once and around 10% held by the top ten. These data are also associated with another study on T cells expressing NK-cell markers. Per that study: It was by 5'RACE template switching with UMIs that TCR beta cDNA was made.

The source is a middle-aged man who received an inactivated influenza vaccine. The sequencing here drew on PBMCs from blood, taken on the day of vaccination. The rearrangement links TRBV5-1 to TRBJ1-5; possibly TRBD1 for D (5 bases). Written as DNA, the CDR3 is TGCGCCAGCAGCCCGGGGGGAGATAGCAATCAGCCCCAGCATTTT. Translating it yields CASSPGGDSNQPQHF.